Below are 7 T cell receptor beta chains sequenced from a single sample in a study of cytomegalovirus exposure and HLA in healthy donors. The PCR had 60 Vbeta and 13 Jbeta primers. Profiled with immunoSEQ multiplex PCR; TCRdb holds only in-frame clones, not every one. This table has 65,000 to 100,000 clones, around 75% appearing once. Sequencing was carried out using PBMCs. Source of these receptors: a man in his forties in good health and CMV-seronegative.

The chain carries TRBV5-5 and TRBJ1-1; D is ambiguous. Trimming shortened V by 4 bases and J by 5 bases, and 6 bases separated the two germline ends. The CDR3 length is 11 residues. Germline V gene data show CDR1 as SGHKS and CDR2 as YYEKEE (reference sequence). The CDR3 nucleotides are TGTGCCAGCAGCCAACATACTGAAGCTTTCTTT. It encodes CASSQHTEAFF.

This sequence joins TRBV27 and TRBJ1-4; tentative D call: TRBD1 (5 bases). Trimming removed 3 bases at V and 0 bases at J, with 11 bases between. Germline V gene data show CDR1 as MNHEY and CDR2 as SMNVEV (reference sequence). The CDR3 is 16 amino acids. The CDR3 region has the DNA TGTGCCAGCAGTTTTCGGCAGGGTGCAACTAATGAAAAACTGTTTTTT. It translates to CASSFRQGATNEKLFF.

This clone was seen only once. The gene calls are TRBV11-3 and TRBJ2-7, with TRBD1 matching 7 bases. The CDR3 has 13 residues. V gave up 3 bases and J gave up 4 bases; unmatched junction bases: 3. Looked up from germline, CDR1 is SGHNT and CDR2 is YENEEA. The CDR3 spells CASSLGQKYEQYF. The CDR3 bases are TGTGCCAGCAGCTTGGGACAGAAATACGAGCAGTACTTC. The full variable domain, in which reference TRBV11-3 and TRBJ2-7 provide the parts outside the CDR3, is EAGVVQSPRYKIIEKKQPVAFWCNPISGHNTLYWYLQNLGQGPELLIRYENEEAVDDSQLPKDRFSAERLKGVDSTLKIQPAELGDSAVYLCASSLGQKYEQYFGPGTRLTVT.

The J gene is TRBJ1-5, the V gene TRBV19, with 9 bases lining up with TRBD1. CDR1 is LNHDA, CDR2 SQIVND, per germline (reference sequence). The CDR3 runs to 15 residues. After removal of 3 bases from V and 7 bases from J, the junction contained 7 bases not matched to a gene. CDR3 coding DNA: TGTGCCAGTAGTATTACAGGGGGCTGGGGACAGCCCCAGCATTTT. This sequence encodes CASSITGGWGQPQHF.

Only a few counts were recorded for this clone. The CDR3 loop is CASSLLTGELFF. In nucleotides, the CDR3 is TGCGCCAGCAGCTTGCTCACCGGGGAGCTGTTTTTT. This rearrangement joins TRBV5-1 to TRBJ2-2; D is undetermined. V lost 1 base, J lost 4 bases, and 2 bases lay in between. CDR3 length equals 12 residues. From germline, CDR1 is SGHRS and CDR2 YFSETQ.

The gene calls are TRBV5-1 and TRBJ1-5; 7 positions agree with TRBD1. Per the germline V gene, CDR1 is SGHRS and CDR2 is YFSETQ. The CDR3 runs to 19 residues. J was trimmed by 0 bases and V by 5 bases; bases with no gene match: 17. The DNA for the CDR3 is TGCGCCAGCAGAGGTTCCAAACAGGGGAGATTCTATAGCAATCAGCCCCAGCATTTT. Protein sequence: CASRGSKQGRFYSNQPQHF.

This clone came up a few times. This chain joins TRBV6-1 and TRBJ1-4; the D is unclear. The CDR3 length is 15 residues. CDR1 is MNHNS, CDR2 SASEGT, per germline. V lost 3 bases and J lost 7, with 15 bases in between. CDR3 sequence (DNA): TGTGCCAGCAGTGACTCGGTGGGAGTAGGTGAAAAACTGTTTTTT. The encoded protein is CASSDSVGVGEKLFF.